These 3 T cell receptor beta chains came from one sample sequenced in a study of shared clonotypes between healthy human individuals. Naive CD8 populations comprised CD45RO-negative cells positively selected for CCR7, excluding terminally differentiated effector memory CD45RA+ cells. The table came from immunoSEQ multiplex PCR; TCRdb's copy has only in-frame clones and leaves some out. The sample yields about 2,200,000 clones, roughly 91% seen once. Sequenced sample: naive CD8+ T cells from PBMCs. The receptor source for this set is a man aged 18 to 29 in good health. Some clones in this sample may be carry-over from other donors' samples.

V is TRBV6-5 and J is TRBJ2-3; TRBD2 aligns across 9 bases. This CDR3 region has 14 residues. Trimming took 11 bases from V and 3 from J; bases not matched to a gene: 9. Germline V gives CDR1 MNHEY, CDR2 SVGAGI. The CDR3 DNA reads as TGTGCCCCCGCCCGGCGGGAGGGTACAGATACGCAGTATTTT. It is translated as CAPARREGTDTQYF.

Worth noting for this clone: The sample carries other DNA sequences with the same CDR3. This rearrangement joins TRBV29-1 to TRBJ2-7; a weak D match, TRBD1 (5 bases). The CDR3 has 12 residues. The V end was cut by 2 bases, the J end by 1 base, with 6 bases between. Germline lookup yields CDR1 SQVTM and CDR2 ANQGSEA. The CDR3 DNA sequence: TGCAGCGTTGAACAGGGATCCTACGAGCAGTACTTC. It codes for CSVEQGSYEQYF.

As for this clone: A read error may account for a junction end that differs from germline. The chain couples TRBV14 to TRBJ2-3; 7 bases line up with TRBD1. Germline CDR1 SGHDN, CDR2 FVKESK. The CDR3 length is 16 residues. The DNA of the CDR3 is TGTGCCAGCAGCCAAGAGGACAGGCCTCCCACAGCTACGCAGTATTTT. Its protein is CASSQEDRPPTATQYF.